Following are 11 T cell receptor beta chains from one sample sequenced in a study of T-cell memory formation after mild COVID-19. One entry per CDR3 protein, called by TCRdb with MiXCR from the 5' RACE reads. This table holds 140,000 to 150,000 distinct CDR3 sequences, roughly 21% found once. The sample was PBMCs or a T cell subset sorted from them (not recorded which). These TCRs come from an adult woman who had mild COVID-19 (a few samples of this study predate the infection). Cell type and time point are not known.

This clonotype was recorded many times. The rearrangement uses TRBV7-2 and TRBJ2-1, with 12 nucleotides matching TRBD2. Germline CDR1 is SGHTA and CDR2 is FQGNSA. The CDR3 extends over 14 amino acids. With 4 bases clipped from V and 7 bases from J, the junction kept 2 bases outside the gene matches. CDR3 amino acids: CASSSSGGANEQFF. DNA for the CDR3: TGTGCCAGCAGCTCTAGCGGGGGGGCGAATGAGCAGTTCTTC.

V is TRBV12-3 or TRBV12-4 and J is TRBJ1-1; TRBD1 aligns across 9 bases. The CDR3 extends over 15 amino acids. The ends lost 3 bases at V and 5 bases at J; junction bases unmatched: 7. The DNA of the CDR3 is TGTGCCAGCAGTTTTAAGGGGACAGGGAATACTGAAGCTTTCTTT. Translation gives CASSFKGTGNTEAFF.

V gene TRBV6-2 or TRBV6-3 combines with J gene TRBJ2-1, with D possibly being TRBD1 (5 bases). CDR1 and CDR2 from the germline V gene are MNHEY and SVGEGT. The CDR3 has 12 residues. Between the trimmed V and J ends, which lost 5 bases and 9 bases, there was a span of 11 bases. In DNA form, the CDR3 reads TGTGCCAGCAGTCGAGCTAGGGGTGAGCAGTTCTTC. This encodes CASSRARGEQFF.

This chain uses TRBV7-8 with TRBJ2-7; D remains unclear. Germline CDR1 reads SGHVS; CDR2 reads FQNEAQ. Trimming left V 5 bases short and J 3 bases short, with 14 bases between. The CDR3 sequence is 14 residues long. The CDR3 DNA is TGTGCCAGCAGCCTGGAGAGTACTGGCTACGAGCAGTACTTC. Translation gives CASSLESTGYEQYF.

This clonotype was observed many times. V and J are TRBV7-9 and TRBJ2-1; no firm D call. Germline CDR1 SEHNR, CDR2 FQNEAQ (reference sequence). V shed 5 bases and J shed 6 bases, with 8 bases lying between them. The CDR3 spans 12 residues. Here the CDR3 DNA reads TGTGCCAGCAGCCCCACCCTCAATGAGCAGTTCTTC. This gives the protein CASSPTLNEQFF.

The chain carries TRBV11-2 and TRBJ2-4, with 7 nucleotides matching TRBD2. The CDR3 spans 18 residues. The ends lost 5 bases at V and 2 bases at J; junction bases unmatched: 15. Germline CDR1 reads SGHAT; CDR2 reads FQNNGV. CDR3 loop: CASSPGGLPVGTKNIQYF. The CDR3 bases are TGTGCCAGCAGCCCCGGGGGACTACCTGTAGGGACCAAAAACATTCAGTACTTC.

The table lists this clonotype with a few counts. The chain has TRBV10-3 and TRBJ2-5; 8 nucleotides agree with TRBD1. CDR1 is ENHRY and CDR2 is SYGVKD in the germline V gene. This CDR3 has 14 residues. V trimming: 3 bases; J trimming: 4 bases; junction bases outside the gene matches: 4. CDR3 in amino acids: CAISDGQGRETQYF. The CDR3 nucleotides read TGTGCCATCAGTGATGGACAGGGTCGAGAGACCCAGTACTTC.

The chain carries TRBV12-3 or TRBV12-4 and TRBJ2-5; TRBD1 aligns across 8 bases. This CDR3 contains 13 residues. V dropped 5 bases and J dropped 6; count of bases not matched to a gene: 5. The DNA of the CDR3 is TGTGCCAGCAGTGTGACAGGGGAGAAGACCCAGTACTTC. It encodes CASSVTGEKTQYF.

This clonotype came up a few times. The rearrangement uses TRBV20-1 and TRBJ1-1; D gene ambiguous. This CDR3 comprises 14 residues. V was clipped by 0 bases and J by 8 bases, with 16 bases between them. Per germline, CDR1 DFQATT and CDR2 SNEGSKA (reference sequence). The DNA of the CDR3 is TGCAGTGCTAGAGATACGGGAGGGAGTTGGGAAGCTTTCTTT. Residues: CSARDTGGSWEAFF.

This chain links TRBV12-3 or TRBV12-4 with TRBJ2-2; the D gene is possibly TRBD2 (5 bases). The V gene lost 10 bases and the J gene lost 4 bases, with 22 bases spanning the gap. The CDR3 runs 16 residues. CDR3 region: CANTVRGRSVTGELFF. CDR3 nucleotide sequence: TGTGCCAATACTGTACGGGGTCGTTCGGTCACCGGGGAGCTGTTTTTT.

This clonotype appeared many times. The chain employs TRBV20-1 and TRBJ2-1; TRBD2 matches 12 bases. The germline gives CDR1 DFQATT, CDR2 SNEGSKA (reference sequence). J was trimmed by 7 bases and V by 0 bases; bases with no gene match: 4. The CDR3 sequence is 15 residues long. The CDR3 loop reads CSARDASGRANEQFF. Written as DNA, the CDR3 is TGCAGTGCTAGAGATGCTAGCGGGAGGGCGAATGAGCAGTTCTTC.